Below, 22 T cell receptor beta chains from the same sample are listed, as sequenced in a study of T-cell memory formation after mild COVID-19. TCRdb reanalysed the 5' RACE reads using MiXCR and keeps one entry per CDR3 protein. Counted here are more than 400,000 distinct CDR3 sequences, around a sixth occurring once; the ten biggest clones make up 9% to 15%. Sequenced input: PBMCs or a T cell subset sorted from them (not recorded which). These receptors were collected from an adult woman who had mild COVID-19 (a few samples of this study predate the infection). Cell type and time point are not known.

This clonotype was seen a handful of times. The chain links TRBV10-3 to TRBJ2-7; 8 nucleotides agree with TRBD2. V lost 7 bases and J lost 5; bases outside the gene matches: 19. Germline V gene lookup returns CDR1 ENHRY and CDR2 SYGVKD. The CDR3 consists of 17 residues. DNA for the CDR3: TGTGCCATCACTGATCCAATGGAGGCGGGGGGCCCCCACGAGCAGTACTTC. Translating it yields CAITDPMEAGGPHEQYF.

This chain uses TRBV7-9 with TRBJ2-1; 7 bases align to TRBD1. Germline CDR1 SEHNR, CDR2 FQNEAQ (reference sequence). The CDR3 has 14 residues. The ends lost 5 bases at V and 9 bases at J; junction bases unmatched: 10. The CDR3 DNA is TGTGCCAGCAGCCCCTCGACAGGGATAGTTGAGCAGTTCTTC. Its translation: CASSPSTGIVEQFF.

The J gene is TRBJ2-7, the V gene TRBV3-1; D uncertain. The germline V gene encodes CDR1 LGHDT and CDR2 YNNKEL (reference sequence). This CDR3 region has 14 residues. Trimming removed 3 bases from V and 0 bases from J, with 9 bases in between. The CDR3 coding sequence is TGTGCCAGCAGCCATAACCTTCGCTCCTACGAGCAGTACTTC. Translated, it gives CASSHNLRSYEQYF.

The J gene is TRBJ2-7, the V gene TRBV12-3 or TRBV12-4, with 7 bases aligning to TRBD1. With 3 bases clipped from V and 5 bases from J, the junction kept 7 bases outside the gene matches. The CDR3 is made up of 14 amino acids. CDR3 nucleotides: TGTGCCAGCAGTTTCGAGGGGGCGTTAGACGAGCAGTACTTC. This gives the protein CASSFEGALDEQYF.

This chain uses TRBV25-1 with TRBJ1-4; D unclear. The length of the CDR3 is 15 residues. The V end lost 5 bases, the J end lost 7 bases, and 17 bases lay between the germline ends. Germline V lookup: CDR1 MGHDK, CDR2 SYGVNS. The DNA for the CDR3 is TGTGCCAGCAGTAGGACCGTAGACGTGGTTGAAAAACTGTTTTTT. Translated: CASSRTVDVVEKLFF.

The chain uses TRBV20-1 and TRBJ2-3; D remains ambiguous. Trimming took 6 bases from V and 4 from J, leaving 11 bases between them. The CDR3 length is 12 residues. The germline gives CDR1 DFQATT, CDR2 SNEGSKA (reference sequence). In DNA, the CDR3 is TGCAGTGCCCCTCTGGGTCCAGATACGCAGTATTTT. As protein: CSAPLGPDTQYF.

V and J are TRBV18 and TRBJ2-1; D might be TRBD2 (6 bases). The CDR3 has 14 residues. Trimming removed 2 bases from V and 5 bases from J, with 10 bases in between. Germline assignment: CDR1 KGHSH and CDR2 LQKENI. In DNA, the CDR3 is TGTGCCAGCTCACCAGCAGGGAGGAACAATGAGCAGTTCTTC. Encoded protein: CASSPAGRNNEQFF. The variable domain in full, with the rest retrieved from reference TRBV18 and TRBJ2-1, is NAGVMQNPRHLVRRRGQEARLRCSPMKGHSHVYWYRQLPEEGLKFMVYLQKENIIDESGMPKERFSAEFPKEGPSILRIQQVVRGDSAAYFCASSPAGRNNEQFFGPGTRLTVL.

The CDR3 spells CAIAKKDRGNQPQHF. The CDR3, as DNA: TGTGCCATCGCAAAAAAAGACAGGGGTAATCAGCCCCAGCATTTT. V and J are TRBV19 and TRBJ1-5, with 8 nucleotides matching TRBD1. The CDR3 spans 15 residues. Germline lookup yields CDR1 LNHDA and CDR2 SQIVND (reference sequence). Losses at the gene ends were 10 bases for V and 4 bases for J; bases not matched to a gene: 12.

A few counts support this clonotype. The rearrangement links TRBV12-3 or TRBV12-4 to TRBJ1-2, with 9 bases aligning to TRBD1. The CDR3 sequence is 15 residues long. The trim removed 6 bases at V and 4 bases at J, leaving 9 bases unmatched. The CDR3 here is CASSLQGALGYGYTF. The DNA of the CDR3 is TGTGCCAGCAGCCTACAGGGGGCGCTAGGCTATGGCTACACCTTC.

CDR3 protein: CASSLADRGANEKLFF. The CDR3 nucleotides read TGCGCCAGCAGCTTGGCGGACAGGGGGGCTAATGAAAAACTGTTTTTT. This chain uses TRBV5-1 with TRBJ1-4; 10 positions agree with TRBD1. Germline CDR1 and CDR2: SGHRS and YFSETQ. With V trimmed by 0 bases and J by 3 bases, 2 bases remained unmatched. This CDR3 region has 16 residues. Looking up the rest from reference TRBV5-1 and TRBJ1-4 gives the full variable domain: KAGVTQTPRYLIKTRGQQVTLSCSPISGHRSVSWYQQTPGQGLQFLFEYFSETQRNKGNFPGRFSGRQFSNSRSEMNVSTLELGDSALYLCASSLADRGANEKLFFGSGTQLSVL.

The genes are TRBV11-3 and TRBJ2-7; possible D gene TRBD1, 6 bases. Trimming took off 5 bases at V and 0 bases at J, with 11 bases between the two ends. Germline lookup yields CDR1 SGHNT and CDR2 YENEEA. This CDR3 is built from 14 residues. CDR3 sequence reads: CASSPQGSSYEQYF. The CDR3 nucleotides read TGTGCCAGCAGCCCCCAGGGGAGCTCCTACGAGCAGTACTTC.

This chain joins TRBV10-3 and TRBJ1-2; 9 bases map to TRBD1. CDR1 and CDR2 from the germline V gene are ENHRY and SYGVKD. CDR3 length: 17 residues. V gave up 0 bases and J gave up 6 bases; unmatched junction bases: 11. The CDR3 loop is CAISESLGQGRENGYTF. CDR3 DNA: TGTGCCATCAGTGAGTCTCTAGGACAGGGGAGAGAGAATGGCTACACCTTC.

This sequence joins TRBV27 and TRBJ2-3; 7 positions match TRBD1. Germline V gives CDR1 MNHEY, CDR2 SMNVEV (reference sequence). The V segment lost 6 bases and the J segment 6 bases; nucleotides outside the gene matches: 9. The CDR3 covers 14 residues. This CDR3 reads CASRVGSRGDTQYF. CDR3 DNA sequence: TGTGCCAGCAGGGTTGGGAGCAGGGGGGATACGCAGTATTTT.

This clonotype was recorded a few times. V is TRBV20-1 and J is TRBJ1-2; D is perhaps TRBD1 (5 bases). CDR1 is DFQATT, CDR2 SNEGSKA, per germline (reference sequence). Trimming left V 0 bases short and J 8 bases short, with 19 bases between. The CDR3 contains 15 residues. In nucleotides, the CDR3 is TGCAGTGCTAGAGATGGTCCAAGGGGACCGAACGGCTACACCTTC. The encoded protein is CSARDGPRGPNGYTF.

This clonotype showed up just a few times. This chain links TRBV24-1 with TRBJ2-7; 8 nucleotides align to TRBD1. This CDR3 is 15 amino acids long. After removal of 3 bases from V and 5 bases from J, the junction contained 8 bases not matched to a gene. CDR1 is KGHDR, CDR2 SFDVKD, per germline. The CDR3 loop is CATSDGQGPWDEQYF. DNA of the CDR3: TGTGCCACCAGTGATGGACAGGGTCCCTGGGACGAGCAGTACTTC.

This clonotype has only a few counts. The chain links TRBV7-8 to TRBJ1-5, with D uncertain. The CDR3 has 13 amino acids. Per germline, CDR1 SGHVS and CDR2 FQNEAQ. V was trimmed by 1 base and J by 6 bases, leaving 7 bases between them. This CDR3 reads CASSLVEFQPQHF. DNA of the CDR3: TGTGCCAGCAGCTTAGTGGAGTTTCAGCCCCAGCATTTT. Using reference TRBV7-8 and TRBJ1-5 for the parts outside the CDR3, the full variable domain is GAGVSQSPRYKVAKRGQDVALRCDPISGHVSLFWYQQALGQGPEFLTYFQNEAQLDKSGLPSDRFFAERPEGSVSTLKIQRTQQEDSAVYLCASSLVEFQPQHFGDGTRLSIL.

V is TRBV5-1 and J is TRBJ2-6; TRBD1 matches at 7 bases. The V and J ends lost 3 bases and 2 bases, in that order; junction bases with no gene match: 11. The CDR3 spans 18 residues. The germline V gene has CDR1 SGHRS and CDR2 YFSETQ. CDR3 residues: CASSYRTGSLPGANVLTF. CDR3 DNA: TGCGCCAGCAGCTACCGGACAGGATCGCTTCCTGGGGCCAACGTCCTGACTTTC.

The rearrangement joins TRBV5-5 to TRBJ1-1; 9 bases match TRBD1. Trimming cost V 5 bases and J 1 base; bases outside gene matches: 6. This CDR3 comprises 15 residues. Germline-derived CDR1 and CDR2 are SGHKS and YYEKEE (reference sequence). This chain's CDR3 is CASSQQGATNTEAFF. The CDR3 region has the DNA TGTGCCAGCAGTCAACAGGGGGCAACGAACACTGAAGCTTTCTTT.

The J gene is TRBJ2-7, the V gene TRBV6-5; tentative D call: TRBD2 (5 bases). The CDR3 has 13 amino acids. Trimming removed 8 bases at V and 1 base at J, with 12 bases between. CDR1 is MNHEY and CDR2 is SVGAGI in the germline V gene. The CDR3 is CASHPGVSYEQYF. CDR3 in DNA: TGTGCCAGCCACCCCGGGGTTTCCTACGAGCAGTACTTC.

V is TRBV4-2 and J is TRBJ1-4; possibly TRBD1 for D (6 bases). The CDR3 length is 15 residues. Germline V gene sequence: CDR1 LGHNA, CDR2 YNFKEQ. Trimming stripped 4 bases from V and 4 bases from J, with 13 bases between. In nucleotides, the CDR3 is TGTGCCAGCAGCCCTCGACAGGTGAATAATGAAAAACTGTTTTTT. Translation: CASSPRQVNNEKLFF.

The chain carries TRBV20-1 and TRBJ2-1; possible D gene TRBD2, 5 bases. In germline, CDR1 is DFQATT, CDR2 SNEGSKA (reference sequence). The CDR3 is 13 residues long. Trimming shortened V by 6 bases and J by 9 bases, and 18 bases separated the two germline ends. CDR3 sequence reads: CSAHKRGLGEQFF. For the CDR3, the DNA is TGCAGTGCCCATAAGAGAGGGTTGGGTGAGCAGTTCTTC.

The CDR3 here is CASSRRDTGLAGTLGNEQFF. CDR3 nucleotides: TGTGCCAGCAGCCGGCGTGATACGGGACTAGCGGGAACCCTAGGCAATGAGCAGTTCTTC. The genes are TRBV3-1 and TRBJ2-1; 13 bases agree with TRBD2. Germline V gene sequence: CDR1 LGHDT, CDR2 YNNKEL (reference sequence). The CDR3 contains 20 residues. The ends lost 4 bases at V and 6 bases at J; junction bases unmatched: 18.